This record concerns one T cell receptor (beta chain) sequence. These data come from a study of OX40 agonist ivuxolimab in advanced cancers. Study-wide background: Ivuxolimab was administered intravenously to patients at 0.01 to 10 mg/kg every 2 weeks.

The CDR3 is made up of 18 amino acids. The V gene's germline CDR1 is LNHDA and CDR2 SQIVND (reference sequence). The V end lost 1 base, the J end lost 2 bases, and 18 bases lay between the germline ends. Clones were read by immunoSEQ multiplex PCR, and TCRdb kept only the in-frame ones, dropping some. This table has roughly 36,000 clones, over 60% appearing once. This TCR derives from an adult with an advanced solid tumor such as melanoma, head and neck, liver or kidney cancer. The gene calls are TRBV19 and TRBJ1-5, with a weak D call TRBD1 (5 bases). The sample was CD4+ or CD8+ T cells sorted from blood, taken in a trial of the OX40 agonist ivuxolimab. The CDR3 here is CASSIVKPGLEGNQPQHF. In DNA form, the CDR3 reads TGTGCCAGTAGTATAGTTAAACCGGGACTTGAAGGCAATCAGCCCCAGCATTTT.